This TCR beta chain was identified during a study of T-cell reconstitution after alpha-beta-depleted transplantation in children. This CDR3 has 16 residues. The TCRbeta library was prepared with unique molecular identifiers. TCRdb fed the PCR reads into MiXCR, producing one record per CDR3 protein. The table lists about 110,000 distinct CDR3 sequences, over 9% of them singletons, with roughly 8% in the top ten. This clonotype was counted at least ten times. The V gene is TRBV21-1, the J gene TRBJ2-1. TRBV21-1 is described as a pseudogene. The material was PBMCs from the stem cell graft donor, obtained from the stem cell graft. The receptor comes from a human donor who donated a stem cell graft to a child with acute lymphoblastic leukemia. CDR3 amino acids: CASEQVVATSYNEQFF. CDR3 nucleotide sequence: TGTGCCAGCGAGCAGGTTGTGGCGACCTCCTACAATGAGCAGTTCTTC.